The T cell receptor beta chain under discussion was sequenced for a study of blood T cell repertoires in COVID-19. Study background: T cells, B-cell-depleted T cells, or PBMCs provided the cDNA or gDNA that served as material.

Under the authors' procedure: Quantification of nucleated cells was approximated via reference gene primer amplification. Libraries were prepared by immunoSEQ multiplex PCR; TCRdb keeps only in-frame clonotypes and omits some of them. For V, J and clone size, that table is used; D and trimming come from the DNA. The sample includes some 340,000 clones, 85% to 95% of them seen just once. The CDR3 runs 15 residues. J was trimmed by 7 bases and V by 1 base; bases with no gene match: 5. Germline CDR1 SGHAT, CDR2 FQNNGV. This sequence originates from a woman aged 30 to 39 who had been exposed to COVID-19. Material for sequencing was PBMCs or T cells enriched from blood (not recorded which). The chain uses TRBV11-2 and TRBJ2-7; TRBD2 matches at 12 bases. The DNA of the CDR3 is TGTGCCAGCAGCTTAGGTCTAGCGGGGGGGCAAGAGCAGTACTTC. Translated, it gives CASSLGLAGGQEQYF.